Presented here are 25 T cell receptor beta chains from one specimen sequenced in a study of T cell clonality in common variable immunodeficiency (dated by TCRdb to the mid-2010s). Library preparation was by the immunoSEQ multiplex PCR assay. The table comes from immuneACCESS by way of TCRdb, which keeps in-frame sequences with V and J called. Part of the clones is missing from these tables; in studies checked, under half for an unresolved V gene and the rest for unknown reasons. The table of this sample itemizes about 15,000 clones. The top ten clonotypes cover 4.9% of the sample. The antigens these receptors bind are not known. Study-wide conclusions, independent of this receptor: CVID TCRbeta sequences reportedly showed fewer deletions and N-nucleotide insertions and lacked highly modified clones with 13 or more V deletions.

Sequencing was done on a sample of peripheral blood mononuclear cells. All receptors come from a human donor with common variable immunodeficiency.

Notes on this clone: The read ends 3 residues early relative to the CDR3; the germline J gene fills the gap. This sequence joins TRBV2 and TRBJ1-2; D might be TRBD1 (6 bases). The CDR3 extends over 12 amino acids. The germline gives CDR1 SNHLY, CDR2 FYNNEI. CDR3 bases read: TGTGCCAGCAGCAACAGGGATACAGGC. This encodes CASSNRDTG. The full CDR3 protein is CASSNRDTGYTF.

This clone ranks as medium-sized in terms of frequency. The CDR3 DNA, read in part, is TGCAGCGTTGGTAGGGGGCATAACACTGAA. It specifies CSVGRGHNTE. In full, the CDR3 is CSVGRGHNTEAFF. V gene TRBV29-1 combines with J gene TRBJ1-1, with 7 bases aligning to TRBD1. The read is 3 residues too short to cover the CDR3 end, so that end is filled in from the germline J gene. The CDR3 extends over 13 amino acids. The V gene end was trimmed by 4 bases and the J gene end by 2 bases; junction bases not matched to a gene: 4. The germline gives CDR1 SQVTM, CDR2 ANQGSEA.

In terms of frequency, this clone is medium-sized. The observed sequence ends 3 residues before the CDR3 terminus, with the missing tail filled in from the germline J gene. The chain uses TRBV15 and TRBJ2-3, with D unclear. Germline V gene lookup returns CDR1 LNHNV and CDR2 YYDKDF (reference sequence). The CDR3 length is 14 residues. V lost 5 bases, J lost 2 bases, and 11 bases lay in between. CDR3 region: CATSAILSTDTQYF. The CDR3 DNA, read in part, is TGTGCCACCAGCGCGATACTCTCCACAGATACG. The whole variable domain, remainder taken from reference TRBV15 and TRBJ2-3, is DAMVIQNPRYQVTQFGKPVTLSCSQTLNHNVMYWYQQKSSQAPKLLFHYYDKDFNNEADTPDNFQSRRPNTSFCFLDIRSPGLGDTAMYLCATSAILSTDTQYFGPGTRLTVL.

Worth noting for this clone: The CDR3 is cut off 3 residues early in the read; its end comes from the germline J gene. This chain connects TRBV7-7 to TRBJ2-1; 9 bases fit TRBD1. Germline V gene data show CDR1 as SSHAT and CDR2 as FNYEAQ (reference sequence). Germline trimming cut 5 bases from V and 6 bases from J; bases unmatched to any gene: 11. There are 16 residues in the CDR3. CDR3: CASSPIQGAPINEQFF. Partial CDR3 DNA: TGTGCCAGCAGCCCGATACAGGGGGCCCCCATCAATGAG.

Concerning this clone: The sequence runs out 3 residues before the end of the CDR3; the remainder is reconstructed from the germline J gene. The chain recombines TRBV29-1 with TRBJ2-1, with D tentatively TRBD1 (5 bases). The germline CDR1 and CDR2 sequences are SQVTM and ANQGSEA. The CDR3 has 11 residues. V lost 7 bases to trimming and J lost 7 bases, with 11 bases between them. CDR3 DNA, as far as it was read: TGCAGCGGGACCCAGGGAAATGAG. This codes for CSGTQGNE. The whole CDR3 region reads CSGTQGNEQFF.

To note about this clone: The read falls 3 residues short of the CDR3 end, and the missing part is taken from the germline J gene. V gene TRBV10-1 combines with J gene TRBJ1-6; D remains ambiguous. Germline loops: CDR1 WNHNN, CDR2 SYGVQD (reference sequence). The CDR3 runs 20 residues. Deletions cut 0 bases from V and 6 bases from J, with 24 bases between. Incomplete CDR3 DNA: TGCGCCAGCAGTGAGTCGTACAAAGCGGTTCCGGGTACAAGTAATTCACCC. Protein: CASSESYKAVPGTSNSP. The complete CDR3 sequence is CASSESYKAVPGTSNSPLHF.

With respect to this clone: The read is 3 residues too short to cover the CDR3 end, so that end is filled in from the germline J gene. The chain has TRBV18 and TRBJ2-1; 7 positions match TRBD2. V shed 3 bases, J shed 8 bases, and the junction held 13 bases outside the gene matches. The CDR3 is 16 amino acids. Per germline, CDR1 KGHSH and CDR2 LQKENI. CDR3 DNA (partial): TGTGCCAGCTCACCTGTTTTGCGGGAGCGCGGGGATGAG. This encodes CASSPVLRERGDE. The CDR3 reads in full as CASSPVLRERGDEQFF. Supplemented by reference TRBV18 and TRBJ2-1, the full variable domain reads NAGVMQNPRHLVRRRGQEARLRCSPMKGHSHVYWYRQLPEEGLKFMVYLQKENIIDESGMPKERFSAEFPKEGPSILRIQQVVRGDSAAYFCASSPVLRERGDEQFFGPGTRLTVL.

Comment on this clone: The read gets to within 3 residues of the CDR3 end, and the germline J gene fills in the rest. This chain uses TRBV5-1 with TRBJ1-6; 10 bases fit TRBD1. Trimming cost V 5 bases and J 5 bases; bases outside gene matches: 4. The germline CDR1 and CDR2 sequences are SGHRS and YFSETQ. The CDR3 extends over 15 amino acids. CDR3 bases read: TGCGCCAGCAGTGGACAGGGGGATGATAATTCACCC. This encodes CASSGQGDDNSP. The whole CDR3 region reads CASSGQGDDNSPLHF.

On this clone itself: The sequenced fragment ends 3 residues before the CDR3 boundary, so the rest is inferred from the germline J gene. This chain joins TRBV19 and TRBJ1-5, with 10 positions matching TRBD1. The ends lost 5 bases at V and 0 bases at J; junction bases unmatched: 10. Germline assignment: CDR1 LNHDA and CDR2 SQIVND (reference sequence). This CDR3 spans 18 amino acids. The CDR3 DNA, read in part, is TGTGCCAGTAGTCGTGGGACAGGGGCCCTAATTAGCAATCAGCCC. Its protein product is CASSRGTGALISNQP. The whole CDR3 reads CASSRGTGALISNQPQHF.

Points on this clone: With the read ending 3 residues before the CDR3 end, the germline J gene is used to fill in that end. The chain recombines TRBV2 with TRBJ2-4; 7 bases are shared with TRBD1. The CDR3 spans 12 residues. Germline trimming cut 8 bases from V and 9 bases from J; bases unmatched to any gene: 7. Germline values: CDR1 SNHLY, CDR2 FYNNEI. The CDR3 DNA, read in part, is TGTGCCAGCCAAAGACAGGGAAGCATT. Protein: CASQRQGSI. The CDR3 reads in full as CASQRQGSIQYF.

With regard to this clone: The read terminates 3 residues before the CDR3 end, so the remaining end is supplied by the germline J gene. The chain links TRBV7-9 to TRBJ1-4; D gene ambiguous. V lost 5 bases and J lost 5, with 9 bases in between. This CDR3 is built from 13 residues. Germline lookup yields CDR1 SEHNR and CDR2 FQNEAQ (reference sequence). CDR3 DNA (partial): TGTGCCAGCAGCCGAGGGCCAAATGAAAAA. The encoded protein is CASSRGPNEK. The whole CDR3 protein reads CASSRGPNEKLFF. The variable domain in full, with the rest retrieved from reference TRBV7-9 and TRBJ1-4, is DTGVSQNPRHKITKRGQNVTFRCDPISEHNRLYWYRQTLGQGPEFLTYFQNEAQLEKSRLLSDRFSAERPKGSFSTLEIQRTEQGDSAMYLCASSRGPNEKLFFGSGTQLSVL.

With respect to this clone: The CDR3 extends 3 residues past the end of the read, so its final part is completed from the germline J gene. The rearrangement joins TRBV20-1 to TRBJ1-3, with D maybe TRBD1 (6 bases). Germline V gene sequence: CDR1 DFQATT, CDR2 SNEGSKA (reference sequence). Between the trimmed V and J ends, which lost 4 bases and 0 bases, there was a span of 10 bases. This CDR3 is 14 amino acids long. The CDR3 region is CSAIRQDSGNTIYF. The DNA read from the CDR3 is TGCAGTGCTATTAGACAGGACTCTGGAAACACC.

Concerning this clone itself: The read ends 3 residues shy of where the CDR3 ends; the end is completed using the germline J gene. The chain links TRBV5-1 to TRBJ1-2; the D is unclear. The V and J ends lost 5 bases and 0 bases respectively, with 8 bases between them. CDR1 and CDR2 (germline): SGHRS, YFSETQ. This CDR3 spans 13 amino acids. The CDR3 protein is CASSALANYGYTF. The part of the CDR3 DNA that was read is TGCGCCAGCAGTGCCTTAGCTAACTATGGC.

This clone is medium-sized (0.01 to 0.1%) by frequency. The missing CDR3 end, 3 residues past where the read stops, is filled in from the germline J gene. This chain uses TRBV19 with TRBJ1-2; 11 bases agree with TRBD1. V lost 5 bases to trimming and J lost 5 bases; unmatched junction nucleotides: 4. Germline loops: CDR1 LNHDA, CDR2 SQIVND (reference sequence). This CDR3 contains 14 residues. CDR3 region: CASSGQGAVYGYTF. CDR3 bases read: TGTGCCAGTAGTGGACAGGGGGCGGTATATGGC. Supplemented by reference TRBV19 and TRBJ1-2, the full variable domain reads DGGITQSPKYLFRKEGQNVTLSCEQNLNHDAMYWYRQDPGQGLRLIYYSQIVNDFQKGDIAEGYSVSREKKESFPLTVTSAQKNPTAFYLCASSGQGAVYGYTFGSGTRLTVV.

Concerning this clone: The sequence runs out 3 residues before the end of the CDR3; the remainder is reconstructed from the germline J gene. The gene calls are TRBV6-2 or TRBV6-3 and TRBJ2-7, with 14 bases fitting TRBD2. V shed 6 bases, J shed 2 bases, and the junction held 3 bases outside the gene matches. The CDR3 contains 15 residues. Per the germline V gene, CDR1 is MNHEY and CDR2 is SVGEGT. CDR3 sequence reads: CASRLTSGRAYEQYF. The CDR3 DNA, read in part, is TGTGCCAGCAGGCTGACTAGCGGGAGGGCCTACGAG.

Note on this clone: The read halts 3 residues ahead of the CDR3 end, with the missing end drawn from the germline J gene. This chain links TRBV20-1 with TRBJ1-2; a weak D match, TRBD1 (5 bases). The CDR3 sequence is 12 residues long. The V and J ends lost 5 bases and 6 bases respectively, with 13 bases between them. Germline CDR1 is DFQATT and CDR2 is SNEGSKA (reference sequence). Partial CDR3 DNA: TGCAGTGCTGGGGGGGACTCGCATGGC. Protein product: CSAGGDSHG. The entire CDR3 reads CSAGGDSHGYTF.

As to this clone: The read terminates 3 residues before the CDR3 end, so the remaining end is supplied by the germline J gene. This chain links TRBV7-7 with TRBJ2-5, with 12 bases that match TRBD2. With 5 bases clipped from V and 5 bases from J, the junction kept 9 bases outside the gene matches. CDR3 size: 16 residues. CDR1 is SSHAT, CDR2 FNYEAQ, per germline (reference sequence). CDR3 bases read: TGTGCCAGCAGCCCCTGGACTAGCGGGGCTGGGGAGACC. Translated: CASSPWTSGAGET. The CDR3 reads in full as CASSPWTSGAGETQYF. The full variable domain, rest sourced from reference TRBV7-7 and TRBJ2-5, is GAGVSQSPRYKVTKRGQDVTLRCDPISSHATLYWYQQALGQGPEFLTYFNYEAQPDKSGLPSDRFSAERPEGSISTLTIQRTEQRDSAMYRCASSPWTSGAGETQYFGPGTRLLVL.

On this clone itself: The read finishes 3 residues shy of the CDR3 end, and the germline J gene is used to complete it. This chain links TRBV29-1 with TRBJ2-7; 7 positions match TRBD2. CDR1 and CDR2 from the germline V gene are SQVTM and ANQGSEA. The length of the CDR3 is 14 residues. J gave up 5 bases and V 4 bases, and 11 bases lay outside the gene matches. Incomplete CDR3 DNA: TGCAGCGTTGTTGGGAGGGGAATGCGTCACGAG. This encodes CSVVGRGMRHE. The full CDR3 protein reads CSVVGRGMRHEQYF.

By frequency, this clone registers medium-sized. CDR3 DNA (partial): TGTGCCAGCAGTCACAGGGACTCACCC. It specifies CASSHRDSP. The whole CDR3 is CASSHRDSPLHF. This chain connects TRBV14 to TRBJ1-6; possible D gene TRBD1, 6 bases. Read data end 3 residues before the CDR3 end; the end is taken from the germline J gene. This CDR3 is built from 12 residues. The germline V gene encodes CDR1 SGHDN and CDR2 FVKESK. V lost 6 bases to trimming and J lost 10 bases, with 10 bases between them.

With regard to this clone: The CDR3 end falls 3 residues outside the read, so it is completed with the germline J gene. The chain carries TRBV19 and TRBJ2-5, with TRBD2 matching 7 bases. Germline-derived CDR1 and CDR2 are LNHDA and SQIVND (reference sequence). V dropped 5 bases and J dropped 1; count of bases not matched to a gene: 4. This CDR3 has 14 residues. Incomplete CDR3 DNA: TGTGCCAGTAGTTGGGGGGGGGTCCAAGAGACC. Protein: CASSWGGVQET. The CDR3 in its entirety is CASSWGGVQETQYF.

Remarks on this clone: The read gets to within 3 residues of the CDR3 end, and the germline J gene fills in the rest. The V call is TRBV5-4, the J call TRBJ2-3; 8 bases agree with TRBD1. V lost 1 base and J lost 0; bases outside the gene matches: 4. Germline CDR1 reads SGHNT; CDR2 reads YYREEE (reference sequence). CDR3 length equals 16 residues. CDR3 bases read: TGTGCCAGCAGCTTGCAGGGGGCCCGGAGCACAGATACG. Protein: CASSLQGARSTDT. The complete CDR3 protein is CASSLQGARSTDTQYF.

This clone shows up as medium-sized (0.01 to 0.1%) by frequency. The CDR3 end lies 3 residues beyond the end of the read and is filled in from the germline J gene. The chain couples TRBV6-1 to TRBJ1-2; D remains unclear. The length of the CDR3 is 14 residues. CDR1 and CDR2 (germline): MNHNS, SASEGT. V was cut by 2 bases and J by 1 base, with 8 bases left in between. The DNA read from the CDR3 is TGTGCCAGCAGTGAACATGGGCATAACTATGGC. Residues: CASSEHGHNYG. The entire CDR3 is CASSEHGHNYGYTF.

With respect to this clone: Read data end 3 residues before the CDR3 end; the end is taken from the germline J gene. The chain joins TRBV18 to TRBJ1-1; no reliable D call. The V end was cut by 2 bases, the J end by 0 bases, with 7 bases between. This CDR3 region has 14 residues. Germline CDR1 is KGHSH and CDR2 is LQKENI. This CDR3 is CASSPDMLNTEAFF. CDR3 DNA, as far as it was read: TGTGCCAGCTCACCAGACATGCTGAACACTGAA.

Worth noting for this clone: From the germline J gene comes the end of the CDR3, since the read stops 3 residues before it. This rearrangement joins TRBV2 to TRBJ1-2; unclear D gene. Germline loops: CDR1 SNHLY, CDR2 FYNNEI. This CDR3 region has 10 residues. Trimming cost V 8 bases and J 6 bases, with 7 bases left between them. The CDR3 is CASGAHGYTF. The covered CDR3 bases are TGTGCCAGCGGTGCTCATGGC.

Frequency places this clone as medium-sized. Sequencing ends 3 residues short of the CDR3 end; the germline J gene provides the rest. The chain combines TRBV20-1 with TRBJ1-1, with 9 bases fitting TRBD1. Per germline, CDR1 DFQATT and CDR2 SNEGSKA (reference sequence). The CDR3 is 15 amino acids. V gave up 6 bases and J gave up 0 bases; unmatched junction bases: 8. CDR3 DNA (partial): TGCAGTGCGGAAACCGGACAGGGGATGAACACTGAA. Translated: CSAETGQGMNTE. The full-length CDR3 reads as CSAETGQGMNTEAFF.